This is a list of T cell receptor beta chains from one sample in a study of human CD8 memory T cell subsets. TCRdb re-called the 5' RACE reads and catalogs CDR3 proteins one per entry, DNA excluded. The sample data list about 12,000 distinct CDR3 sequences. The sequenced material came from CD8+ T cells from PBMCs. These TCRs come from a human donor in good health. Each CDR3 is given with its conserved first and last residue. Clone size, where shown, is once, few, many, or a class for clones that have expanded.

clone_size	v_call	j_call	cdr3_aa
-	TRBV4-1	TRBJ2-1	CASSQEASGGTYNEQFF
-	TRBV7-9	TRBJ2-7	CASSLARQSSYEQYF
medium-sized	TRBV29-1	TRBJ2-2	CSQLSGVSGELFF
-	TRBV5-1	TRBJ1-1	CASSLGTFREAFF
-	TRBV7-9	TRBJ2-5	CASSPGRWETQYF
-	TRBV29-1	TRBJ2-6	CSVEGETGANVLTF
-	TRBV7-6	TRBJ1-3	CASSGTYPGNTIYF
-	TRBV20-1	TRBJ2-7	CSARLKEYEQYF
large	TRBV6-6	TRBJ1-5	CASSPRQGVQPQHF
-	TRBV5-1	TRBJ2-1	CASSLEYYNEQFF
-	TRBV5-1	TRBJ1-1	CASSLREGMSTEAFF
-	TRBV20-1	TRBJ2-7	CSARDLPSGGSEQYF
-	TRBV7-9	TRBJ2-5	CASSPLGETQYF
-	TRBV27	TRBJ2-1	CASSLLAGSDGNEQFF
-	TRBV29-1	TRBJ2-2	CSVEVPAPGELFF
medium-sized	TRBV20-1	TRBJ2-3	CSADGLDLSDTQYF
-	TRBV6-2/TRBV6-3	TRBJ2-7	CASSYSIFYGTQYEQYF
-	TRBV7-6	TRBJ2-7	CASSLGEPRSSYEQYF
-	TRBV7-9	TRBJ2-5	CASSFQAEETQYF
-	TRBV5-1	TRBJ2-7	CASSLAPGEIYEQYF
-	TRBV7-2	TRBJ1-2	CASSLMEGQGIHGYTF
-	TRBV27	TRBJ2-7	CASSSIYRGSYEQYF
-	TRBV9	TRBJ2-5	CASRRDTSTLLLPQETQYF
-	TRBV29-1	TRBJ2-7	CSVGTGTSVSYEQYF
-	TRBV24-1	TRBJ2-7	CATSDSTRYPYEQYF
-	TRBV12-3/TRBV12-4	TRBJ2-3	CASSLALGADTQYF
-	TRBV2	TRBJ2-3	CASSEAPGATTDTQYF
-	TRBV28	TRBJ1-5	CASSLRTGPDNQPQHF
-	TRBV7-2	TRBJ2-7	CASSLGTSGSYEQYF
-	TRBV9	TRBJ2-1	CASSVGGMANEQFF
-	TRBV7-9	TRBJ2-5	CASSLGYQETQYF
-	TRBV6-5	TRBJ2-7	CASSYSTSDGYEQYF
-	TRBV27	TRBJ1-1	CASSSPGQGDTEAFF
-	TRBV6-1	TRBJ1-5	CASAGTHYQPQHF
-	TRBV5-1	TRBJ2-7	CASSLEPGPGGFEQYF
-	TRBV15	TRBJ1-4	CATSRGEEGRDRDEKLFF
-	TRBV27	TRBJ2-1	CASSLLGTLYNEQFF
-	TRBV4-3	TRBJ1-4	CASSLGVANEKLFF
-	TRBV11-2	TRBJ2-7	CASSFTDYEQYF
-	TRBV2	TRBJ2-5	CASSEDRIVKGRQETQYF
-	TRBV20-1	TRBJ1-2	CSVPGPWIGGYTF
-	TRBV7-2	TRBJ1-2	CASSPTSTGAGGYTF
-	TRBV5-1	TRBJ1-5	CASSLGGNAYQPQHF
-	TRBV12-3/TRBV12-4	TRBJ1-4	CASSWIGSTNEKLFF
-	TRBV7-2	TRBJ2-1	CASSLEGQGGSNEQFF
-	TRBV29-1	TRBJ2-3	CSVVGTATSTDTQYF
-	TRBV4-2	TRBJ2-1	CASSQQSGTGEDEQFF
-	TRBV28	TRBJ2-1	CASSLAGGNEQFF
-	TRBV7-9	TRBJ2-7	CASSQGGTYEQYF
-	TRBV5-8	TRBJ1-2	CASSQRDRGLEANYGYTF